This T cell receptor beta chain was sequenced for a study of T cells in tuberculosis. Whole-study results and caveats: The TCR-beta difference was not significant; alpha differences partly reflected length.

Adolescents were screened for latent TB by skin test and IGRA. Unsorted cryopreserved PBMC were sequenced, averaging about 100,000 T cells per clinical donor. Germline V gene sequence: CDR1 GTSNPN, CDR2 SVGIG (reference sequence). V was clipped by 5 bases and J by 0 bases; unmatched bases: 9. CDR3 length: 15 amino acids. The table came from immunoSEQ multiplex PCR; TCRdb's copy has only in-frame clones and leaves some out. The sample includes 40,000 to 50,000 clones, about 96% seen only once; the top ten take about 3.8%. Concerning this clone: Antigen specificity is unknown.

The sequenced sample consisted of PBMCs. This chain links TRBV30 with TRBJ2-7; 8 bases match TRBD1. This receptor was identified in a donor aged 10 to 29 with latent tuberculosis or without tuberculosis infection. This CDR3 reads CAWETGTGVSYEQYF. CDR3 in DNA: TGTGCCTGGGAAACCGGGACAGGCGTCTCCTACGAGCAGTACTTC.